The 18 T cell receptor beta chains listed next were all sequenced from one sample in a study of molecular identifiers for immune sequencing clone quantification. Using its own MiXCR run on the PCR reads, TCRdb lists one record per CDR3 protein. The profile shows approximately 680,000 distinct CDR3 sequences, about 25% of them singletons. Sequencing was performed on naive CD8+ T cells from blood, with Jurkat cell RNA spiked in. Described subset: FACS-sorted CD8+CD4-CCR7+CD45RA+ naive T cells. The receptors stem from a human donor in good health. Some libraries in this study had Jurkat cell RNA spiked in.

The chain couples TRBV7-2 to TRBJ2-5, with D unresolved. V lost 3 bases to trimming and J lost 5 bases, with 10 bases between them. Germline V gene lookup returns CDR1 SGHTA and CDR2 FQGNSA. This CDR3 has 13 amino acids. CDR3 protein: CASSFFSFETQYF. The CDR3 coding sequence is TGTGCCAGCAGCTTTTTTTCGTTTGAGACCCAGTACTTC.

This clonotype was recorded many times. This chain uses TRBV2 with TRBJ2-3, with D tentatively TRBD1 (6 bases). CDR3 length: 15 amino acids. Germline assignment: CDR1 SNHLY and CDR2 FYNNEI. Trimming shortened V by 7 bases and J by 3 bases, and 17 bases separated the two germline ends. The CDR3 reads CASNGRAGVTDTQYF. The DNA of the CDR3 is TGTGCCAGCAACGGGCGAGCAGGGGTAACAGATACGCAGTATTTT.

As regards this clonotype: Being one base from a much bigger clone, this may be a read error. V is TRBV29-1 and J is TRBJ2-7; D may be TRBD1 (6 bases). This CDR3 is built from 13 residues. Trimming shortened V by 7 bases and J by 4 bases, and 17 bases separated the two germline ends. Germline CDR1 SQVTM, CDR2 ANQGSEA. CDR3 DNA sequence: TGCAGCGCTTCCGACAGGACTTCTTACGAGCAGTACTTC. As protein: CSASDRTSYEQYF.

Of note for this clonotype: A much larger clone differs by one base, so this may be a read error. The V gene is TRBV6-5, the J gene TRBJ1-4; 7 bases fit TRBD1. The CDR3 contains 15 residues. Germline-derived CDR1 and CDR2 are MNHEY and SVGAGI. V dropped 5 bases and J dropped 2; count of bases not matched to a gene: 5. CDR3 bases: TGTGCCAGCAGTGACAGGGTCTTGACTAATGAAAAACTGTTTTTT. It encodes CASSDRVLTNEKLFF.

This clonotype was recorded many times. This CDR3 reads CASSSPERGGEDTQYF. The CDR3 bases are TGTGCCAGCAGCTCCCCTGAGCGGGGGGGGGAAGATACGCAGTATTTT. The chain couples TRBV7-9 to TRBJ2-3; 10 nucleotides line up with TRBD2. Germline V gene data show CDR1 as SEHNR and CDR2 as FQNEAQ (reference sequence). This CDR3 spans 16 amino acids. V gave up 4 bases and J gave up 5 bases; unmatched junction bases: 9.

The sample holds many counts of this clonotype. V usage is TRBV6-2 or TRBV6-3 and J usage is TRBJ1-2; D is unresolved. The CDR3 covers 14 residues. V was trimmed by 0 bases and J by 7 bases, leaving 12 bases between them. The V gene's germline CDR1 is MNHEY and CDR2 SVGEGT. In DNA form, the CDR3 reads TGTGCCAGCAGTTACTCTCCCAGCTTTCTTGGCTACACCTTC. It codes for CASSYSPSFLGYTF.

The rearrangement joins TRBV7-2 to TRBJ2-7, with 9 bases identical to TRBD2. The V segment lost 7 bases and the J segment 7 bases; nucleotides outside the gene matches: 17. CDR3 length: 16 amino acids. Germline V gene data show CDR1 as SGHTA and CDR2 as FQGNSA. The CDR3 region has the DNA TGTGCCAGCAAACCTCTTAGCGGGAGCGGAGGCAATGAGCAGTACTTC. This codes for CASKPLSGSGGNEQYF.

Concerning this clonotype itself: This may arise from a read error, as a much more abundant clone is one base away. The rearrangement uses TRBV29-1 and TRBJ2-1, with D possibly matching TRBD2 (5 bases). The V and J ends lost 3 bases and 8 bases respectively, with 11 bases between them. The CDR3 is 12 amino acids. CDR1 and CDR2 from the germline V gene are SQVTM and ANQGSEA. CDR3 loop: CSVDLPSYEQFF. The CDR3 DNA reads TGCAGCGTTGACTTGCCTAGCTATGAGCAGTTCTTC.

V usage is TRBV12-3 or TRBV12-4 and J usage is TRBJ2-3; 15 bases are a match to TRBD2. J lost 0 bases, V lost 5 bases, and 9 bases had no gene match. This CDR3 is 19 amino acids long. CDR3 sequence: CASSPAGTSGGISTDTQYF. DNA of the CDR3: TGTGCCAGCAGTCCAGCCGGGACTAGCGGGGGGATTAGCACAGATACGCAGTATTTT.

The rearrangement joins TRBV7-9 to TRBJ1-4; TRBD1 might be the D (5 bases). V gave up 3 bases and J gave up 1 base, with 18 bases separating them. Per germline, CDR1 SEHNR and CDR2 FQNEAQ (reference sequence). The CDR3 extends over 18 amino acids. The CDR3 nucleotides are TGTGCCAGCAGCTTGTCCGGGGCACCCATCATAACTAATGAAAAACTGTTTTTT. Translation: CASSLSGAPIITNEKLFF.

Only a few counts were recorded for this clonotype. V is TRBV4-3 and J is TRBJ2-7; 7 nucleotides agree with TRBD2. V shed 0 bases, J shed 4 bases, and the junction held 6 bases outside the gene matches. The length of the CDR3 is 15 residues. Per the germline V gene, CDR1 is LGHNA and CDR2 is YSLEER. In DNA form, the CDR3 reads TGCGCCAGCAGCCAAGATCGGCCTAGCGGATACGAGCAGTACTTC. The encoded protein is CASSQDRPSGYEQYF.

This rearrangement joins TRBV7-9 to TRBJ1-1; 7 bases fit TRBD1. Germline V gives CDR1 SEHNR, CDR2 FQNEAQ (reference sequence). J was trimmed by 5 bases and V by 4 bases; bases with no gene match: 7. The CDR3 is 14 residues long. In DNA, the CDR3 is TGTGCCAGCAGCTCCCGACAGGGATCAACTGAAGCTTTCTTT. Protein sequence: CASSSRQGSTEAFF.

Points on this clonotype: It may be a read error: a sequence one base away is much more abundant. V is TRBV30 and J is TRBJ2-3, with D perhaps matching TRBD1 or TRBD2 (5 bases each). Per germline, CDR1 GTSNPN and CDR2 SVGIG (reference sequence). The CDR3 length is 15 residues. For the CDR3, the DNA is TGTGCCTGGAGTGTACGCGACTACACCACAGGTACGCAGTATTTT. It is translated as CAWSVRDYTTGTQYF. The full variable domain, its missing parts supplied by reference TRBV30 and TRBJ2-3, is SQTIHQWPATLVQPVGSPLSLECTVEGTSNPNLYWYRQAAGRGLQLLFYSVGIGQISSEVPQNLSASRPQDRQFILSSKKLLLSDSGFYLCAWSVRDYTTGTQYFGPGTRLTVL.

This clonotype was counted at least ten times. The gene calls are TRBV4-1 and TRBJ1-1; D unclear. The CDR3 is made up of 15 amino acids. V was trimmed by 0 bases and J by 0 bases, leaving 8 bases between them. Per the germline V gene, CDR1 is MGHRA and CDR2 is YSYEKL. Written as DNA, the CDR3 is TGCGCCAGCAGCCAAGAAAGGTCTTTGAACACTGAAGCTTTCTTT. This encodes CASSQERSLNTEAFF.

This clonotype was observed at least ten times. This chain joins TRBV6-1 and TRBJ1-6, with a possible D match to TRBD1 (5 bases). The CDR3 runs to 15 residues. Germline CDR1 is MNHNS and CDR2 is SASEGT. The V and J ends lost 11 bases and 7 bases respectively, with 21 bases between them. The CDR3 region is CASRWRDLENSPLHF. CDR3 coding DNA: TGTGCCTCTCGCTGGCGGGACCTCGAGAATTCACCCCTCCACTTT.

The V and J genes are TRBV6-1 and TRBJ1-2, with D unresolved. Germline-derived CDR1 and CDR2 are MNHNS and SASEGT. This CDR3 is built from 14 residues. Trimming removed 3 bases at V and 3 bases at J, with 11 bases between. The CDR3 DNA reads TGTGCCAGCAGTGAGACCAACCATTACTATGGCTACACCTTC. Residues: CASSETNHYYGYTF.

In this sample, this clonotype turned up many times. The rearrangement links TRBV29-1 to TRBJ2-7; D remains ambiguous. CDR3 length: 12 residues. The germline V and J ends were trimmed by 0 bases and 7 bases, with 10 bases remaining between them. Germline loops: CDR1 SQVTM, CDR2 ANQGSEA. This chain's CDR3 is CSVEDVVREQYF. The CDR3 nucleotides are TGCAGCGTTGAAGACGTGGTGAGGGAGCAGTACTTC.

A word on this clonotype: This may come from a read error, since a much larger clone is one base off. The DNA of the CDR3 is TGTGCCAGCAGCTTAGGTCATGGAGGAGGCGAGCAGTACTTC. It is translated as CASSLGHGGGEQYF. The V and J genes are TRBV7-6 and TRBJ2-7; perhaps TRBD2 as D (5 bases). Germline CDR1 and CDR2: SGHVS and FNYEAQ. The CDR3 contains 14 residues. V was clipped by 1 base and J by 6 bases, with 13 bases between them.